Following are 19 T cell receptor beta chains from one sample sequenced in a study of blood T cells in healthy people across ages. A second PCR, run for roughly 7 to 11 cycles, used a sample-barcoded 5' primer plus a J-beta primer mix. Using its own MiXCR run on the 5' RACE reads, TCRdb lists one record per CDR3 protein. The table has some 1.6 million distinct CDR3 sequences, 30% to 40% seen once. The sample comprised blood. Every receptor here comes from a woman aged 30 to 39 in good health.

This clonotype was seen a few times. V gene TRBV5-1 combines with J gene TRBJ2-5; a possible D gene is TRBD2 (5 bases). CDR3 length: 14 amino acids. Germline V gives CDR1 SGHRS, CDR2 YFSETQ. V lost 1 base, J lost 3 bases, and 10 bases lay in between. DNA of the CDR3: TGCGCCAGCAGCTTGAAACCCGGGGAAGAGACCCAGTACTTC. This translates into CASSLKPGEETQYF.

The J gene is TRBJ1-1, the V gene TRBV6-1; the D gene is possibly TRBD1 (6 bases). Germline V lookup: CDR1 MNHNS, CDR2 SASEGT. CDR3 length: 16 residues. Trimming took 5 bases from V and 4 from J, leaving 20 bases between them. The CDR3 reads CASSPRGNLVSTEAFF. CDR3 DNA sequence: TGTGCCAGCAGTCCTAGGGGGAACCTAGTTAGCACTGAAGCTTTCTTT.

The V call is TRBV20-1, the J call TRBJ2-3; 8 bases fit TRBD2. Germline V CDR1 and CDR2: DFQATT, SNEGSKA (reference sequence). This CDR3 has 16 amino acids. J lost 3 bases, V lost 2 bases, and 10 bases had no gene match. Here the CDR3 DNA reads TGCAGTGCTAGAACTTGGACAGCGGGGGTAACAGATACGCAGTATTTT. This translates into CSARTWTAGVTDTQYF.

The chain links TRBV28 to TRBJ1-5, with 8 bases aligning to TRBD1. The V segment lost 5 bases and the J segment 7 bases; nucleotides outside the gene matches: 7. The CDR3 covers 14 residues. Germline V lookup: CDR1 MDHEN, CDR2 SYDVKM. CDR3 nucleotide sequence: TGTGCCAGCAGTCGGACAGGGAATGGACAGCCCCAGCATTTT. It is translated as CASSRTGNGQPQHF.

This clonotype was detected only a few times. The chain uses TRBV2 and TRBJ2-1; 9 nucleotides match TRBD1. The V segment lost 4 bases and the J segment 3 bases; nucleotides outside the gene matches: 4. Per the germline V gene, CDR1 is SNHLY and CDR2 is FYNNEI. The CDR3 runs to 15 residues. The CDR3 nucleotides are TGTGCCAGCAGTGGGGACAGGGCTTTCTACAATGAGCAGTTCTTC. Its translation: CASSGDRAFYNEQFF. The full variable domain, completed using reference TRBV2 and TRBJ2-1, is EPEVTQTPSHQVTQMGQEVILRCVPISNHLYFYWYRQILGQKVEFLVSFYNNEISEKSEIFDDQFSVERPDGSNFTLKIRSTKLEDSAMYFCASSGDRAFYNEQFFGPGTRLTVL.

This clonotype was observed at least ten times. J is TRBJ2-7 and V is TRBV9; 14 positions match TRBD2. Germline values: CDR1 SGDLS, CDR2 YYNGEE. The CDR3 runs 17 residues. The ends lost 4 bases at V and 6 bases at J; junction bases unmatched: 12. DNA of the CDR3: TGTGCCAGCAGCTCTAAGACTAGCGGGGGGGCCGCAGGCGAGCAGTACTTC. This translates into CASSSKTSGGAAGEQYF.

This clonotype was picked up a small number of times. This sequence joins TRBV12-3 or TRBV12-4 and TRBJ1-1; D is unclear. The CDR3 loop spans 13 amino acids. Trimming left V 5 bases short and J 6 bases short, with 13 bases between. CDR3 in amino acids: CASSPLIPAEAFF. DNA for the CDR3: TGTGCCAGCAGTCCCCTGATCCCGGCTGAAGCTTTCTTT.

The V call is TRBV20-1, the J call TRBJ2-6, with a weak D call TRBD1 (5 bases). The CDR3 runs 17 residues. Germline CDR1 is DFQATT and CDR2 is SNEGSKA (reference sequence). V was pared by 4 bases and J by 3 bases, with 19 bases between. The CDR3 nucleotides read TGCAGTGCTACTAGGGGTGGCCTTAAGGATGGGGCCAACGTCCTGACTTTC. Translation: CSATRGGLKDGANVLTF.

This clonotype was seen more than once but under ten times. The J gene is TRBJ2-7, the V gene TRBV7-9; 10 bases map to TRBD1. This CDR3 has 19 residues. V shed 5 bases and J 3 bases; nucleotides not matched to a gene: 19. Germline-derived CDR1 and CDR2 are SEHNR and FQNEAQ (reference sequence). CDR3 amino acids: CASSRQQLKSGTGVYEQYF. CDR3 DNA sequence: TGTGCCAGCAGCCGCCAGCAACTTAAATCCGGGACAGGGGTCTACGAGCAGTACTTC.

This clonotype was detected only a few times. The chain has TRBV7-8 and TRBJ1-2; tentative D call: TRBD1 (6 bases). Trimming took off 4 bases at V and 7 bases at J, with 16 bases between the two ends. Germline V lookup: CDR1 SGHVS, CDR2 FQNEAQ. The CDR3 totals 14 residues. This CDR3 is CASSSRQARGGYTF. Written as DNA, the CDR3 is TGTGCCAGCAGCTCACGACAGGCCCGTGGTGGCTACACCTTC.

The chain has TRBV4-1 and TRBJ2-3; 8 bases are shared with TRBD2. V trimming: 2 bases; J trimming: 2 bases; junction bases outside the gene matches: 12. The length of the CDR3 is 18 residues. CDR1 and CDR2 (germline): MGHRA, YSYEKL. CDR3 DNA: TGCGCCAGCAGCCAACTATTGACTCCGGGACTAGACACAGATACGCAGTATTTT. Protein sequence: CASSQLLTPGLDTDTQYF.

This clonotype appeared a single time. The chain uses TRBV12-3 or TRBV12-4 and TRBJ1-6; tentative D call: TRBD1 (6 bases). The CDR3 is made up of 13 amino acids. Trimming pared 7 bases from V and 12 bases from J, leaving 16 bases between. CDR3 sequence reads: CASTLGGQLPLHF. The DNA for the CDR3 is TGTGCCAGCACCTTGGGGGGGCAACTACCCCTCCACTTT.

This clonotype was seen a few times. The V call is TRBV10-3, the J call TRBJ1-2; D might be TRBD1 (5 bases). V was clipped by 0 bases and J by 6 bases, with 11 bases between them. Per the germline V gene, CDR1 is ENHRY and CDR2 is SYGVKD. This CDR3 has 14 residues. The CDR3 is CAISESGGEDGYTF. The CDR3 DNA reads as TGTGCCATCAGTGAGTCGGGGGGAGAGGATGGCTACACCTTC.

V and J are TRBV12-3 or TRBV12-4 and TRBJ2-6, with a possible D match to TRBD1 (6 bases). There are 17 residues in the CDR3. Trimming took 5 bases from V and 2 from J, leaving 16 bases between them. CDR3 sequence reads: CASSKTGCRPGANVLTF. CDR3 in DNA: TGTGCCAGCAGTAAGACAGGTTGTCGACCTGGGGCCAACGTCCTGACTTTC.

This clonotype was picked up a small number of times. The chain links TRBV10-3 to TRBJ2-3, with TRBD1 matching 8 bases. With V trimmed by 7 bases and J by 2 bases, 8 bases remained unmatched. The CDR3 contains 15 residues. CDR1 and CDR2 from the germline V gene are ENHRY and SYGVKD. Here the CDR3 DNA reads TGTGCCATCACTAGGGACAGGAGTTACACAGATACGCAGTATTTT. It translates to CAITRDRSYTDTQYF.

The chain has TRBV5-1 and TRBJ2-1, with 9 bases lining up with TRBD2. Germline V gives CDR1 SGHRS, CDR2 YFSETQ. This CDR3 contains 16 residues. V gave up 4 bases and J gave up 4 bases; unmatched junction bases: 9. CDR3 sequence: CASSPVSGGVYNEQFF. The CDR3 nucleotides read TGCGCCAGCAGCCCAGTTAGCGGGGGAGTTTACAATGAGCAGTTCTTC.

With regard to this clonotype: Relative to the germline gene, one junction end is altered; a read error may explain this. The chain couples TRBV29-1 to TRBJ2-4; maybe TRBD2 (6 bases). The DNA end lines up better with TRBJ2-7; the J call may be wrong. The CDR3 sequence is 12 residues long. Germline V gene data show CDR1 as SQVTM and CDR2 as ANQGSEA. As DNA, the CDR3 is TGCAACGTTGAAACGGGAGAGGACGAGCAGTACTTC. Protein sequence: CNVETGEDEQYF.

This chain connects TRBV7-9 to TRBJ1-6, with a possible D match to TRBD1 (6 bases). CDR3 size: 16 residues. With 5 bases removed from V and 1 base from J, the gap between germline ends came to 12 bases. From germline, CDR1 is SEHNR and CDR2 FQNEAQ (reference sequence). CDR3 region: CASSTQQGSYNSPLHF. CDR3 DNA: TGTGCCAGCAGCACCCAACAGGGTTCCTATAATTCACCCCTCCACTTT.

This clonotype showed up many times. The chain joins TRBV12-3 or TRBV12-4 to TRBJ2-5; weak D call: TRBD2 (6 bases). V lost 3 bases to trimming and J lost 6 bases, with 17 bases between them. This CDR3 has 15 residues. The CDR3 DNA reads as TGTGCCAGCAGTTTCTCGCAGGGAGGCTTGAAGACCCAGTACTTC. It is translated as CASSFSQGGLKTQYF.